This passage covers 7 T cell receptor beta chains from one sample sequenced in a study of shared clonotypes between healthy human individuals. Using immunoSEQ multiplex PCR, the repertoire was profiled, and TCRdb retains in-frame clones only, with some absent. The repertoire includes just over 2,000,000 clones, roughly 94% of them detected once, and 0.1% to 0.15% sits in the top ten. The material sequenced was naive CD4+ T cells sorted from blood. Subset meaning: CD45RA+ positively selected. These receptors originate from a man aged 18 to 29 in good health.

V is TRBV7-2 and J is TRBJ2-5; possibly TRBD1 for D (5 bases). Trimming removed 7 bases at V and 5 bases at J, with 14 bases between. The CDR3 runs 13 residues. CDR1 and CDR2 (germline): SGHTA, FQGNSA. The CDR3 DNA follows: TGTGCCAGCACCCTGGGGCTAGTCGAGACCCAGTACTTC. Its translation: CASTLGLVETQYF.

The rearrangement links TRBV7-9 to TRBJ1-2, with 10 bases fitting TRBD1. V dropped 1 base and J dropped 5; count of bases not matched to a gene: 7. From germline, CDR1 is SEHNR and CDR2 FQNEAQ (reference sequence). There are 16 residues in the CDR3. The CDR3, as DNA: TGTGCCAGCAGCTTAGGTGGGACAGGGGCCCCGTATGGCTACACCTTC. This codes for CASSLGGTGAPYGYTF. Combining the CDR3 with reference TRBV7-9 and TRBJ1-2 gives the whole variable domain DTGVSQNPRHKITKRGQNVTFRCDPISEHNRLYWYRQTLGQGPEFLTYFQNEAQLEKSRLLSDRFSAERPKGSFSTLEIQRTEQGDSAMYLCASSLGGTGAPYGYTFGSGTRLTVV.

This sequence joins TRBV5-4 and TRBJ2-7; 7 nucleotides align to TRBD2. Unmatched junction bases numbered 16, after V lost 6 bases and J lost 7 bases. The CDR3 is 15 amino acids. Germline V gene sequence: CDR1 SGHNT, CDR2 YYREEE (reference sequence). This CDR3 is CASTPGGGGMGEQYF. The CDR3 nucleotides are TGTGCCAGCACCCCAGGTGGCGGGGGTATGGGGGAGCAGTACTTC.

This rearrangement joins TRBV25-1 to TRBJ1-1, with TRBD1 matching 10 bases. V lost 4 bases and J lost 3; bases outside the gene matches: 5. Germline CDR1 MGHDK, CDR2 SYGVNS. The CDR3 consists of 15 residues. The CDR3 loop is CASSGPGTGDTEAFF. Here the CDR3 DNA reads TGTGCCAGCAGTGGTCCAGGGACAGGGGACACTGAAGCTTTCTTT.

The chain couples TRBV6-6 to TRBJ2-5, with D unclear. Trimming took 7 bases from V and 2 from J, leaving 11 bases between them. The CDR3 spans 13 residues. CDR1 and CDR2 (germline): MNHNY, SVGAGI (reference sequence). In DNA form, the CDR3 reads TGTGCCAGCACAGTTCAAATTCAAGAGACCCAGTACTTC. Translating gives CASTVQIQETQYF.

This chain joins TRBV19 and TRBJ1-2, with 7 bases identical to TRBD1. The CDR3 covers 16 residues. Per the germline V gene, CDR1 is LNHDA and CDR2 is SQIVND (reference sequence). The V gene end was trimmed by 4 bases and the J gene end by 4 bases; junction bases not matched to a gene: 12. In DNA, the CDR3 is TGTGCCAGTAGTACCGGACAGGACCCGAGGGGCTATGGCTACACCTTC. Its protein product is CASSTGQDPRGYGYTF.

This clone was seen a few times. Within the sample, other DNA sequences also encode this same CDR3. The chain recombines TRBV5-1 with TRBJ2-5; D unresolved. This CDR3 has 13 residues. V lost 0 bases and J 1 base, leaving 4 bases between the germline ends. Germline V gene lookup returns CDR1 SGHRS and CDR2 YFSETQ. The CDR3 reads CASSLGSQETQYF. In DNA, the CDR3 is TGCGCCAGCAGCTTGGGCAGCCAAGAGACCCAGTACTTC.